The TCR beta chain described here comes from a study of OX40 agonist ivuxolimab in advanced cancers. About the investigation overall: The costimulatory receptor OX40 (CD134) was targeted by ivuxolimab, a fully human IgG2 agonistic monoclonal antibody. The paper describes the monotherapy dose-escalation part (N of about 47 patients) of the phase I trial of ivuxolimab. Patients were allowed to have had prior anti-PD-1, anti-PD-L1 or anti-CTLA-4 therapy, and around 40% of the dose-escalation patients had previously received checkpoint inhibitors. Among the approximately 50 dose-escalation patients, 19 had hepatocellular carcinoma, some 15 melanoma, 9 renal cell carcinoma and 9 head and neck cancer. Intravenous ivuxolimab was administered to patients every 2 weeks at six dose levels: 0.01, 0.1, 0.3, 1.5, 3 and 10 mg/kg. In the dose-escalation cohort, roughly 82% of patients were male, and the mean age was 60 years with a range of roughly 23 to 79. Partial responses occurred in three dose-escalation patients: two with cutaneous melanoma and one with hepatocellular carcinoma. Peripheral TCRbeta sequencing was intended to test whether TCR sequence diversity was altered and clonal T-cell expansion was caused by ivuxolimab.

CDR1 SGHTA and CDR2 FQGTGA were looked up in the germline V gene. From the cysteine through the phenylalanine, the CDR3 covers 16 amino acids. Just CDR3 DNA is preserved here, 48 bases in frame from base 1. V has 5 bases trimmed and J has 4 bases trimmed; junction bases matching no gene number 6. The study at large found these results: Partial responders in the 0.1-3.0 mg/kg groups had among the lowest normalized peripheral clonal expansion, especially among CD8+ T cells. Antigen specificity was not determined for the clonally expanded peripheral T cells. On average, CD8+ T cells showed more expanded clones than CD4+ T cells after ivuxolimab. Clonal expansion of both CD4+ and CD8+ blood T cells was observed from baseline to week 6 at doses 0.1 to 3.0 mg/kg. Low levels of normalized T-cell clonal expansion were also seen in some patients who did not respond.

The trial excluded patients who had a history of autoimmune disease or were on systemic immunosuppression. Peripheral blood for TCR sequencing was drawn from every dose cohort at baseline, at cycle 4 day 1 and at cycle 7 day 1. The samples were drawn from a first-in-human, open-label, multicenter phase I dose-escalation trial of ivuxolimab. The trial enrolled adults with locally advanced or metastatic head and neck squamous cell, hepatocellular, melanoma or renal cell carcinoma. CD4+ and CD8+ T cells were sorted separately from peripheral blood before TCR sequencing. Genomic DNA was extracted from sorted cells for sequencing of the TCRbeta CDR3 region. The immunoSEQ Assay was used to sequence the TCRbeta CDR3 regions. In its TCRdb copy, this immuneACCESS table keeps in-frame sequences only and misses some clones. Where compared with another copy, unresolved V genes explain less than half of these, and the others have no known cause. The sample table holds about 70,000 clones, of which 88% were seen once. The top ten hold 0.8% to 0.9% of the sample.

With regard to this clone: The clone's antigen remains unknown. Within one base of it there is no much larger clone, and no base qualities were kept.

The TCR sequence derives from an adult with an advanced solid tumor such as melanoma, head and neck, liver or kidney cancer. Sample: CD4+ or CD8+ T cells sorted from blood, taken in a trial of the OX40 agonist ivuxolimab. The rearranged segments are TRBV7-3 and TRBJ2-1, with 12 central nucleotides matching TRBD2. The CDR3 loop reads CASSLGLAGAYNEQFF. The DNA sequence is given as TGTGCCAGCAGCCTGGGACTAGCGGGCGCATACAATGAGCAGTTCTTC.